This TCR beta chain was recorded in a study of human T cells and chemical hapten exposure. Study results and caveats: With regard to DPC sensitization, TCRs above 1 in 1000 frequency did not change. Donors had alopecia, so their immune response may differ from healthy people's.

The CDR3 is 10 amino acids. CDR1 and CDR2 from the germline V gene are LGHDT and YNNKEL (reference sequence). Time point specified: pre-sensitization, week 0. Treatment described: therapeutic diphenylcyclopropenone sensitization with weekly scalp DPC. The sample holds many counts of this clonotype. The antigen is not known. Individual cDNA molecules in this library carried unique molecular identifiers. MiXCR, applied by TCRdb to the RACE reads, yields one record per CDR3 protein. In the table there are over 300,000 distinct CDR3 sequences, approximately 5.1% of which are singletons. This sample comprised whole blood, obtained in connection with sensitization to the hapten diphenylcyclopropenone (DPC). This chain joins TRBV3-1 and TRBJ2-3; D remains unclear. This TCR was sampled from a woman between 45 and 60 years old with alopecia areata. Some clones in this sample may be carry-over from other donors' samples. The CDR3, as DNA: TGTGCTGGGGTCACAGATACGCAGTATTTT. This codes for CAGVTDTQYF.